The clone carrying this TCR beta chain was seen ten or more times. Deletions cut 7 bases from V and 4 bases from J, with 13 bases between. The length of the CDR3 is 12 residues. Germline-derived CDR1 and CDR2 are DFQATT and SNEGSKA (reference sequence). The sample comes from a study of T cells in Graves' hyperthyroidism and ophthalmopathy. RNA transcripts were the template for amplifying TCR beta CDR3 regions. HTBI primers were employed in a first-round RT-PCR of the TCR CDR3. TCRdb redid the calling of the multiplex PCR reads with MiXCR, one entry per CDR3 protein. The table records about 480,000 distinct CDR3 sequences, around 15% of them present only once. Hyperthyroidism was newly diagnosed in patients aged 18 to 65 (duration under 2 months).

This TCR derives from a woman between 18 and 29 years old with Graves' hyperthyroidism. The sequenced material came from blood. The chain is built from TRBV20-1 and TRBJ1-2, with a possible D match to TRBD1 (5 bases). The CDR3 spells CSGGATPYGYTF. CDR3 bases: TGCAGTGGAGGGGCCACCCCCTATGGCTACACCTTC.